The clone carrying this T cell receptor (beta chain) appeared a few times. This sample was included in a study of neoadjuvant anti-PD-1 for oral cavity cancer. Across the study: Non-progressing patients received a fourth nivolumab dose near day 43, then surgery on days 50-56.

The CDR3 is 13 amino acids. Looked up from germline, CDR1 is LNHDA and CDR2 is SQIVND (reference sequence). The V end was cut by 2 bases, the J end by 8 bases, with 11 bases between. Time point described: after neoadjuvant nivolumab, at surgical resection. These newly diagnosed stage II-IVA oral cavity squamous cell carcinoma patients had no prior systemic or radiation treatment. Libraries were prepared by immunoSEQ multiplex PCR; TCRdb keeps only in-frame clonotypes and omits some of them. The table records nearly 15,000 clones, roughly 41% of them present only once. The V gene is TRBV19, the J gene TRBJ2-3, with D possibly being TRBD2 (6 bases). The clonotype comes from a person aged 35-79 years with oral cavity squamous cell carcinoma. Sequencing was performed on tumor tissue, taken after nivolumab (anti-PD-1) treatment. The CDR3 region is CASSIRPGLTQYF. CDR3 sequence (DNA): TGTGCCAGTAGTATACGGCCGGGACTTACGCAGTATTTT.